Each of the 8 T cell receptor beta chains below was sequenced from the same sample in a study of T cell repertoires in cytomegalovirus infection. TCRdb ran MiXCR on the reads and lists one entry per CDR3 protein. The data hold around 170,000 distinct CDR3 sequences, with approximately 15% observed a single time. Sequenced material: PBMCs. All receptors derive from a human donor in good health (CMV status not recorded). Some clones in this sample may be carry-over from other donors' samples.

There are many counts of this clonotype. V is TRBV7-3 and J is TRBJ1-1; TRBD1 matches 8 bases. This CDR3 is 14 amino acids long. V lost 5 bases to trimming and J lost 5 bases; unmatched junction nucleotides: 7. Germline V gives CDR1 SGHTA, CDR2 FQGTGA. The CDR3, as DNA: TGTGCCAGCAGCCCGCAGGGGGCCGAGACTGAAGCTTTCTTT. Encoded protein: CASSPQGAETEAFF.

This clonotype was observed a handful of times. The V and J genes are TRBV6-2 or TRBV6-3 and TRBJ1-1, with D unclear. V was pared by 7 bases and J by 2 bases, with 8 bases between. Germline values: CDR1 MNHEY, CDR2 SVGEGT. This CDR3 region has 12 residues. CDR3 protein: CASNLGNTEAFF. In DNA, the CDR3 is TGTGCCAGCAATCTGGGTAACACTGAAGCTTTCTTT.

This clonotype was seen a few times. V usage is TRBV27 and J usage is TRBJ2-7, with D possibly being TRBD1 (6 bases). The germline V and J ends were trimmed by 3 bases and 2 bases, with 11 bases remaining between them. This CDR3 comprises 14 residues. Germline lookup yields CDR1 MNHEY and CDR2 SMNVEV (reference sequence). The CDR3 region has the DNA TGTGCCAGCAGTTTCCGGCAGGGGACCTACGAGCAGTACTTC. As protein: CASSFRQGTYEQYF.

This clonotype was seen more than once but under ten times. The chain recombines TRBV28 with TRBJ1-5, with TRBD1 identical over 8 bases. Germline CDR1 reads MDHEN; CDR2 reads SYDVKM. The CDR3 consists of 15 residues. V was clipped by 5 bases and J by 7 bases; unmatched bases: 10. CDR3 nucleotide sequence: TGTGCCAGCAGTGTTATCGGACAGGGCAGGCAGCCCCAGCATTTT. This sequence encodes CASSVIGQGRQPQHF.

This clonotype was detected a few times. The rearrangement links TRBV29-1 to TRBJ2-1, with D possibly called TRBD1 or TRBD2 (5 bases each). Germline CDR1 is SQVTM and CDR2 is ANQGSEA. The CDR3 runs 10 residues. This chain's CDR3 is CSAFEGEQFF. CDR3 DNA: TGCAGTGCGTTCGAGGGGGAGCAGTTCTTC.

This clonotype was found a few times. The rearrangement joins TRBV29-1 to TRBJ2-3; 7 bases match TRBD1. The length of the CDR3 is 13 residues. CDR1 and CDR2 (germline): SQVTM, ANQGSEA. J lost 4 bases, V lost 6 bases, and 7 bases had no gene match. CDR3: CSVAQGIPDTQYF. DNA for the CDR3: TGCAGCGTCGCACAGGGGATCCCAGATACGCAGTATTTT.

The chain employs TRBV29-1 and TRBJ2-4; D may be TRBD2 (6 bases). CDR1 and CDR2 (germline): SQVTM, ANQGSEA. Trimming took off 4 bases at V and 0 bases at J, with 10 bases between the two ends. There are 14 residues in the CDR3. The CDR3 sequence: CSVAGVLAKNIQYF. The CDR3 DNA sequence: TGCAGCGTTGCGGGGGTCCTAGCCAAAAACATTCAGTACTTC.

This clonotype was seen ten or more times. CDR3 in amino acids: CASSLVGAGDYGYTF. The CDR3 DNA follows: TGTGCCAGCAGCTTAGTCGGGGCAGGGGATTATGGCTACACCTTC. The chain couples TRBV7-2 to TRBJ1-2; tentative D call: TRBD1 (6 bases). The CDR3 contains 15 residues. V lost 1 base and J lost 5, with 14 bases in between. Germline V gene data show CDR1 as SGHTA and CDR2 as FQGNSA.